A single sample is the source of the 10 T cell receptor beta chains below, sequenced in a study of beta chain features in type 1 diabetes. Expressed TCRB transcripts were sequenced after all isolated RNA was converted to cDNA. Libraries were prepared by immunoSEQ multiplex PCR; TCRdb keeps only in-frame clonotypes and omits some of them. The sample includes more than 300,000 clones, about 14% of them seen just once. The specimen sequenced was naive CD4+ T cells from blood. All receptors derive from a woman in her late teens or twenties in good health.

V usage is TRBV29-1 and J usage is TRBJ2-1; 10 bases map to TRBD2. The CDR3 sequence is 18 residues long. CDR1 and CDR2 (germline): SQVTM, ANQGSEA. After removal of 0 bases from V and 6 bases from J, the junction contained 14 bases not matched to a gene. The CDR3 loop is CSVEDTPPLAGSGNEQFF. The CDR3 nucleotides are TGCAGCGTTGAAGATACCCCTCCACTAGCGGGAAGTGGCAATGAGCAGTTCTTC.

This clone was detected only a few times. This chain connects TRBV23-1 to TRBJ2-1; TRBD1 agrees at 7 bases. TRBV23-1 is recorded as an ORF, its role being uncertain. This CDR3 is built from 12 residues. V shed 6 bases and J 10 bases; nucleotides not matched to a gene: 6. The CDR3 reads CASSPDRDEQFF. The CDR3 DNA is TGCGCCAGCAGCCCAGACAGGGACGAGCAGTTCTTC.

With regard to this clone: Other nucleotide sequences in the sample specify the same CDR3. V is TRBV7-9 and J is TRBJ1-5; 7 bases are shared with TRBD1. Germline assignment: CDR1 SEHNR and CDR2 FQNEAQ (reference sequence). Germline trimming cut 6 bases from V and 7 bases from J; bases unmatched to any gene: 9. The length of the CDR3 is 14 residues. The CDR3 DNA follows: TGTGCCAGCAGTTCGTCAGGGGGAGGCCAGCCCCAGCATTTT. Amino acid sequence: CASSSSGGGQPQHF. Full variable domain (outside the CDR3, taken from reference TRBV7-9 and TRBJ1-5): DTGVSQNPRHKITKRGQNVTFRCDPISEHNRLYWYRQTLGQGPEFLTYFQNEAQLEKSRLLSDRFSAERPKGSFSTLEIQRTEQGDSAMYLCASSSSGGGQPQHFGDGTRLSIL.

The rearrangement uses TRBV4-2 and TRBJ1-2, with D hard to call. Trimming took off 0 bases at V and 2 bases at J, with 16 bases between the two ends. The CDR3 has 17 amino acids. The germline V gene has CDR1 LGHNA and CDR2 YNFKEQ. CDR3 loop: CASSQEAGDGLNYGYTF. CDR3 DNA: TGTGCCAGCAGCCAAGAAGCGGGTGACGGACTGAACTATGGCTACACCTTC.

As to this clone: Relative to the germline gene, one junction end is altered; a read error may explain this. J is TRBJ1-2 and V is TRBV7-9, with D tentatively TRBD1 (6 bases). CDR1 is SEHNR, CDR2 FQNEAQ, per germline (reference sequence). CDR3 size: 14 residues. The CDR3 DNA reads TGTGCCAGCAGCTCACGGGACATGGCCTATGACTACACCTTC. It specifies CASSSRDMAYDYTF.

The CDR3 reads CAWSRRTGHQPQHF. The CDR3 nucleotides read TGTGCCTGGAGTAGACGGACAGGGCATCAGCCCCAGCATTTT. This chain links TRBV30 with TRBJ1-5; 8 nucleotides line up with TRBD1. The germline V gene encodes CDR1 GTSNPN and CDR2 SVGIG (reference sequence). The CDR3 has 14 residues. V dropped 2 bases and J dropped 5; count of bases not matched to a gene: 5.

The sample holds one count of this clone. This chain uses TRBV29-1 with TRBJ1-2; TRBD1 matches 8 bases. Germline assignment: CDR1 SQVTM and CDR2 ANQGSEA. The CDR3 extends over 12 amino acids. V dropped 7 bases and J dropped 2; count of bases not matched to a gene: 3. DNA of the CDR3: TGCAGCGAGCGGACAGGGAACTATGGCTACACCTTC. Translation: CSERTGNYGYTF.

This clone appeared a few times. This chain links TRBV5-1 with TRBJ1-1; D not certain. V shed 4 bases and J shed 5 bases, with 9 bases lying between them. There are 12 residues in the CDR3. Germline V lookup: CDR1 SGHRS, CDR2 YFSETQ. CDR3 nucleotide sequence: TGCGCCAGCAGCCAGGCGCTTACTGAAGCTTTCTTT. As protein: CASSQALTEAFF.

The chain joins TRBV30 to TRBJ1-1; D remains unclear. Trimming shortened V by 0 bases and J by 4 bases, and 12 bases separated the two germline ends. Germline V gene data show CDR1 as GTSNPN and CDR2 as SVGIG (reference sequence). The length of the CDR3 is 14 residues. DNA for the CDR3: TGTGCCTGGAGTGTAAGTCGCCGGGGCACTGAAGCTTTCTTT. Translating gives CAWSVSRRGTEAFF.

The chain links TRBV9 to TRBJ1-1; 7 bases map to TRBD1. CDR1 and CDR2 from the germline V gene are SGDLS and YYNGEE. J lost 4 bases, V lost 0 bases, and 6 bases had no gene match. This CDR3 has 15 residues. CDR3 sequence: CASSVARGRATEAFF. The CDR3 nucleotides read TGTGCCAGCAGCGTAGCTAGGGGGCGAGCCACTGAAGCTTTCTTT.